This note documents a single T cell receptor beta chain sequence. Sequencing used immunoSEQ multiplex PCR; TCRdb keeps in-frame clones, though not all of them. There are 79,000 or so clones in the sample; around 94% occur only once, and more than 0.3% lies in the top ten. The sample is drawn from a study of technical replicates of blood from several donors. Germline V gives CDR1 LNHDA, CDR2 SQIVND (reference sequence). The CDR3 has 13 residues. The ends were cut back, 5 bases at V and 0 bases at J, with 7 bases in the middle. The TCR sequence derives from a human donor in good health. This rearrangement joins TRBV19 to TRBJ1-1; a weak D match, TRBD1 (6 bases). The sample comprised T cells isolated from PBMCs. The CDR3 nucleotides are TGTGCCAGTAGTGGACAGATGAACACTGAAGCTTTCTTT. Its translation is CASSGQMNTEAFF. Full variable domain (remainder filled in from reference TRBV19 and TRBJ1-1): DGGITQSPKYLFRKEGQNVTLSCEQNLNHDAMYWYRQDPGQGLRLIYYSQIVNDFQKGDIAEGYSVSREKKESFPLTVTSAQKNPTAFYLCASSGQMNTEAFFGQGTRLTVV.